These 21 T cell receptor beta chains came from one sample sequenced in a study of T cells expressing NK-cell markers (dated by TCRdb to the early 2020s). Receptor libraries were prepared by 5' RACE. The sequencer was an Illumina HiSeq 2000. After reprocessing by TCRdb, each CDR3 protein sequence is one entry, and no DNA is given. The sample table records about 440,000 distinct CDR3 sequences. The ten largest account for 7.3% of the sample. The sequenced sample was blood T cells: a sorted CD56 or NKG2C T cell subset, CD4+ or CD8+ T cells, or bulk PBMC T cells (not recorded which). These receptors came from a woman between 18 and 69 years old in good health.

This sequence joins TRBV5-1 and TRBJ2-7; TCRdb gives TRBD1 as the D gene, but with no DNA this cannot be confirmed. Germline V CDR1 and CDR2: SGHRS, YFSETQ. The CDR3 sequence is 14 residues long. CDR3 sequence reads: CASTRSGRDYEQYF.

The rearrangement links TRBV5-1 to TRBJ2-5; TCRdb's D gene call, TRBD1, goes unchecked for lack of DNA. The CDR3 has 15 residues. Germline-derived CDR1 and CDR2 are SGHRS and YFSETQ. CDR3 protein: CASSWVWGPTETQYF.

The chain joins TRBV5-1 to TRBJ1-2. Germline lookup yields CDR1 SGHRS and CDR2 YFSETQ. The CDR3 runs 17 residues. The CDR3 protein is CASSSTLGGTYNYGYTF.

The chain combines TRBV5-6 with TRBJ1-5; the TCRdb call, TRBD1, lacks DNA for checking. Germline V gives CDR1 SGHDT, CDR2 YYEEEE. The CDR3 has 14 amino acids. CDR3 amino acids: CASSLQGMNQPQHF.

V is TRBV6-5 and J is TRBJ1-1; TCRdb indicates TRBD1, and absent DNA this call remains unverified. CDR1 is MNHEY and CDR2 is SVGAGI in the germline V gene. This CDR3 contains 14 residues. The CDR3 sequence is CASSYQGAKTEAFF.

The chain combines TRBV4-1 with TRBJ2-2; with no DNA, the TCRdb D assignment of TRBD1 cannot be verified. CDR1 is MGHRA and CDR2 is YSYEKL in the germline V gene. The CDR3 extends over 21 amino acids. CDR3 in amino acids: CASSQDFPGTGLTPIPGELFF.

CDR3 loop: CASSHTGLGEKLFF. The chain combines TRBV7-3 with TRBJ1-4; absent DNA, TCRdb's TRBD1 call cannot be checked. The CDR3 sequence is 14 residues long. The germline V gene has CDR1 SGHTA and CDR2 FQGTGA. The entire variable domain, with the rest obtained from reference TRBV7-3 and TRBJ1-4, is as follows: GAGVSQTPSNKVTEKGKYVELRCDPISGHTALYWYRQSLGQGPEFLIYFQGTGAADDSGLPNDRFFAVRPEGSVSTLKIQRTERGDSAVYLCASSHTGLGEKLFFGSGTQLSVL.

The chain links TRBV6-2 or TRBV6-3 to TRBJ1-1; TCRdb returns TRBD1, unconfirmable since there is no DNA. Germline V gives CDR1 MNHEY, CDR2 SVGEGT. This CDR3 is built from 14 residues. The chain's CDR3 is CASRGEGANTEAFF.

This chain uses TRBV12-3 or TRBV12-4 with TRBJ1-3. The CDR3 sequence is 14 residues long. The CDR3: CASSFSMTGNTIYF.

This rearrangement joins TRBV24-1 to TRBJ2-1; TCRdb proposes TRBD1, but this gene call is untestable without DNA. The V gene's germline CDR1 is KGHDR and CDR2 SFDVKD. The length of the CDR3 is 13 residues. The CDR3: CATSDPVNSEQFF.

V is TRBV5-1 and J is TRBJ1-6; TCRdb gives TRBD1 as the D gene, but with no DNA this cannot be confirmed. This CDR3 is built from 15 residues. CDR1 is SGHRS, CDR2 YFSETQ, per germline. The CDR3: CASSLGDSDYSPLHF.

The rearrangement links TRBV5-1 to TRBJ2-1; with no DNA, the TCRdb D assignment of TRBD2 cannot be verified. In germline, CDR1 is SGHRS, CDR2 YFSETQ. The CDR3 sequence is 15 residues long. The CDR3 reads CASSSLTSGGNEQFF. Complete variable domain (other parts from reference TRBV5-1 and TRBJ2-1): KAGVTQTPRYLIKTRGQQVTLSCSPISGHRSVSWYQQTPGQGLQFLFEYFSETQRNKGNFPGRFSGRQFSNSRSEMNVSTLELGDSALYLCASSSLTSGGNEQFFGPGTRLTVL.

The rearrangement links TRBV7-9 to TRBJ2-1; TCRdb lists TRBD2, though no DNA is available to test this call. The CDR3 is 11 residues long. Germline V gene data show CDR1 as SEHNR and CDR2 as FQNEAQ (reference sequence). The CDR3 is CAISGSGEQFF.

The CDR3 protein is CSANGQGRQETQYF. The chain couples TRBV20-1 to TRBJ2-5; TCRdb gives TRBD1 as the D gene, but with no DNA this cannot be confirmed. CDR1 is DFQATT and CDR2 is SNEGSKA in the germline V gene (reference sequence). The CDR3 totals 14 residues.

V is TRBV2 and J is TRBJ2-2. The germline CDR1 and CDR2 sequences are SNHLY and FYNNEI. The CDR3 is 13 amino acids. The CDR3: CASTRQDTGELFF. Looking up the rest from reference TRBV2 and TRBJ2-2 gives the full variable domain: EPEVTQTPSHQVTQMGQEVILRCVPISNHLYFYWYRQILGQKVEFLVSFYNNEISEKSEIFDDQFSVERPDGSNFTLKIRSTKLEDSAMYFCASTRQDTGELFFGEGSRLTVL.

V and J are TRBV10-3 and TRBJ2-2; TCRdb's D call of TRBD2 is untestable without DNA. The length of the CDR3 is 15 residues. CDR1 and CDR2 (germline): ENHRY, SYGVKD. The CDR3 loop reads CAIRLAGENTGELFF.

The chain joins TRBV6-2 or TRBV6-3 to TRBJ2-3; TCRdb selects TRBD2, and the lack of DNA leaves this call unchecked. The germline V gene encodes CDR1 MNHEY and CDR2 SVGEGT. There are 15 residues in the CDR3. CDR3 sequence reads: CASSYDDYFSDTQYF.

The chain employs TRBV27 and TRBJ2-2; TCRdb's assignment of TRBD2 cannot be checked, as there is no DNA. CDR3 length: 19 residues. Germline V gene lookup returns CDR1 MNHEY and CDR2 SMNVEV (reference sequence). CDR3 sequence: CAPRKTGTSGTGNTGELFF.

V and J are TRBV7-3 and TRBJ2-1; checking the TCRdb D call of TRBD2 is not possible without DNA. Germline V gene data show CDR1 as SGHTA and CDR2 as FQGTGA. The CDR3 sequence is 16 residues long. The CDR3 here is CASSPRGGSGYNEQFF.

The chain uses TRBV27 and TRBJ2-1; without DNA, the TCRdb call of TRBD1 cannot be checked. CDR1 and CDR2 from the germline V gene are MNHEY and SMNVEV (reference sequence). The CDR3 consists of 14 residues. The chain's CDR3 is CASSFTGAGNEQFF.

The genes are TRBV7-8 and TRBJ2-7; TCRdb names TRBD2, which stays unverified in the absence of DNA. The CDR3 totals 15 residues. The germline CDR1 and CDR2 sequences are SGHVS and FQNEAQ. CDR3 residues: CASSPIGETSFEQYF.